These 30 T cell receptor beta chains were all obtained from the same sample, sequenced in a study of cytomegalovirus exposure and HLA in healthy donors. 60 Vbeta and 13 Jbeta primers were used in PCR. The protocol was immunoSEQ multiplex PCR, while the TCRdb copy is restricted to in-frame clones and leaves out a portion. The sample holds approximately 170,000 clones; less than 85% are singletons and the top ten take about 1.5%. The sequencing sample was made of PBMCs. The source is a male donor in good health and CMV-seronegative.

The chain joins TRBV10-1 to TRBJ2-2, with D perhaps matching TRBD1 (6 bases). CDR1 WNHNN and CDR2 SYGVQD come from the germline V gene (reference sequence). Between the trimmed V and J ends, which lost 1 base and 6 bases, there was a span of 12 bases. The CDR3 contains 15 residues. CDR3 amino acids: CASSEWTARSGELFF. Here the CDR3 DNA reads TGCGCCAGCAGTGAGTGGACAGCAAGGTCCGGGGAGCTGTTTTTT.

This clone was recorded a few times. The genes are TRBV6-5 and TRBJ1-3; 7 bases fit TRBD1. Germline V gives CDR1 MNHEY, CDR2 SVGAGI. The CDR3 sequence is 15 residues long. Unmatched junction bases numbered 9, after V lost 10 bases and J lost 0 bases. CDR3 sequence (DNA): TGTGCCATCGAAACAGGGGCCCTCTCTGGAAACACCATATATTTT. As protein: CAIETGALSGNTIYF.

V gene TRBV7-6 combines with J gene TRBJ1-2; D is unresolved. Germline CDR1 is SGHVS and CDR2 is FNYEAQ. There are 15 residues in the CDR3. Trimming took off 2 bases at V and 7 bases at J, with 17 bases between the two ends. The CDR3, as DNA: TGTGCCAGCAGCTTAAACTCGGTTTCATCCGGTGGCTACACCTTC. It translates to CASSLNSVSSGGYTF.

This sequence joins TRBV30 and TRBJ1-2, with D possibly being TRBD1 (5 bases). CDR3 length: 13 amino acids. Germline V lookup: CDR1 GTSNPN, CDR2 SVGIG (reference sequence). The V end was cut by 5 bases, the J end by 7 bases, with 17 bases between. The CDR3 spells CAWRGTEQGGYTF. CDR3 sequence (DNA): TGTGCCTGGCGCGGGACGGAGCAGGGTGGCTACACCTTC. Using reference TRBV30 and TRBJ1-2 for the parts outside the CDR3, the full variable domain is SQTIHQWPATLVQPVGSPLSLECTVEGTSNPNLYWYRQAAGRGLQLLFYSVGIGQISSEVPQNLSASRPQDRQFILSSKKLLLSDSGFYLCAWRGTEQGGYTFGSGTRLTVV.

This clone was recorded only once. The chain uses TRBV19 and TRBJ2-5; tentative D call: TRBD2 (7 bases). Germline CDR1 and CDR2: LNHDA and SQIVND (reference sequence). The CDR3 totals 14 residues. V dropped 3 bases and J dropped 3 bases, with 11 bases sitting between them. This CDR3 is CASSIVGGEETQYF. CDR3 nucleotides: TGTGCCAGTAGTATCGTAGGGGGGGAAGAGACCCAGTACTTC.

The chain employs TRBV18 and TRBJ2-2; 7 nucleotides align to TRBD1. CDR3 size: 16 residues. Unmatched junction bases numbered 6, after V lost 0 bases and J lost 5 bases. Germline loops: CDR1 KGHSH, CDR2 LQKENI. The CDR3 protein is CASSPPTDRATGELFF. The CDR3 DNA reads TGTGCCAGCTCACCACCCACCGACAGGGCGACCGGGGAGCTGTTTTTT.

CDR3 bases: TGTGCCAGCAGCCAAGGAGTACGGTTTGGGGCCACAGATACGCAGTATTTT. Its protein is CASSQGVRFGATDTQYF. The J gene is TRBJ2-3, the V gene TRBV14; D perhaps matches TRBD1 (5 bases). Germline V gives CDR1 SGHDN, CDR2 FVKESK. The CDR3 extends over 17 amino acids. Between the trimmed V and J ends, which lost 1 base and 2 bases, there was a span of 16 bases. Full variable domain (outside the CDR3, taken from reference TRBV14 and TRBJ2-3): EAGVTQFPSHSVIEKGQTVTLRCDPISGHDNLYWYRRVMGKEIKFLLHFVKESKQDESGMPNNRFLAERTGGTYSTLKVQPAELEDSGVYFCASSQGVRFGATDTQYFGPGTRLTVL.

CDR3 coding DNA: TGTGCCAGTAGTCTGGTCGCGCGTGCGGGCAGGGGGGTAACTCAGCCCCAGCATTTT. Its protein product is CASSLVARAGRGVTQPQHF. The chain carries TRBV19 and TRBJ1-5, with 7 bases that match TRBD1. Germline CDR1 and CDR2: LNHDA and SQIVND (reference sequence). Losses at the gene ends were 5 bases for V and 6 bases for J; bases not matched to a gene: 22. The CDR3 runs to 19 residues.

This clone turned up a few times. J is TRBJ1-2 and V is TRBV19; D is undetermined. V was pared by 1 base and J by 2 bases, with 11 bases between. Germline V gene data show CDR1 as LNHDA and CDR2 as SQIVND (reference sequence). This CDR3 region has 15 residues. CDR3 nucleotides: TGTGCCAGTAGTATAGGAGGCGGAGGGAACTATGGCTACACCTTC. It specifies CASSIGGGGNYGYTF.

The chain joins TRBV18 to TRBJ1-2; D possibly corresponds to TRBD1 (6 bases). This CDR3 has 18 residues. Trimming took off 3 bases at V and 0 bases at J, with 20 bases between the two ends. The germline V gene has CDR1 KGHSH and CDR2 LQKENI. The DNA for the CDR3 is TGTGCCAGCTCACCCCCGGGACAAGGGGGACCAACTAACTATGGCTACACCTTC. Protein: CASSPPGQGGPTNYGYTF.

This clone was seen once. The chain links TRBV7-2 to TRBJ2-5, with 8 bases aligning to TRBD1. From germline, CDR1 is SGHTA and CDR2 FQGNSA. This CDR3 region has 15 residues. J lost 7 bases, V lost 5 bases, and 12 bases had no gene match. The CDR3 loop reads CASSPRDRFDVTQYF. CDR3 DNA sequence: TGTGCCAGCAGCCCCCGGGACAGGTTTGATGTGACCCAGTACTTC. Full variable domain (remainder filled in from reference TRBV7-2 and TRBJ2-5): GAGVSQSPSNKVTEKGKDVELRCDPISGHTALYWYRQSLGQGLEFLIYFQGNSAPDKSGLPSDRFSAERTGGSVSTLTIQRTQQEDSAVYLCASSPRDRFDVTQYFGPGTRLLVL.

This clone came up once. V usage is TRBV18 and J usage is TRBJ1-3; 7 bases are a match to TRBD1. V lost 4 bases to trimming and J lost 1 base; unmatched junction nucleotides: 4. Germline CDR1 reads KGHSH; CDR2 reads LQKENI. The CDR3 length is 15 residues. CDR3 in DNA: TGTGCCAGCTCACGAACAGGGGAGTCTGGAAACACCATATATTTT. Its protein product is CASSRTGESGNTIYF.

With respect to this clone: The junction differs from germline at one of its ends, possibly a read error. The genes are TRBV19 and TRBJ2-7; the match to TRBD2 covers 8 bases. Germline V CDR1 and CDR2: LNHDA, SQIVND (reference sequence). The CDR3 is 16 residues long. Written as DNA, the CDR3 is TGTGCCAGTAGCTTCACTAGCGGATCGCTGGCCTACGAGCAGTGCTTC. Encoded protein: CASSFTSGSLAYEQCF. The full variable domain, its missing parts supplied by reference TRBV19 and TRBJ2-7, is DGGITQSPKYLFRKEGQNVTLSCEQNLNHDAMYWYRQDPGQGLRLIYYSQIVNDFQKGDIAEGYSVSREKKESFPLTVTSAQKNPTAFYLCASSFTSGSLAYEQCFGPGTRLTVT.

This rearrangement joins TRBV6-1 to TRBJ1-4, with 7 bases fitting TRBD1. Germline assignment: CDR1 MNHNS and CDR2 SASEGT. The CDR3 length is 13 residues. After removal of 6 bases from V and 4 bases from J, the junction contained 2 bases not matched to a gene. The CDR3 here is CASRGQLNEKLFF. CDR3 coding DNA: TGTGCCAGCAGGGGACAGCTTAATGAAAAACTGTTTTTT.

The chain joins TRBV18 to TRBJ2-5; 7 bases are a match to TRBD1. CDR1 and CDR2 (germline): KGHSH, LQKENI. This CDR3 contains 15 residues. V lost 2 bases and J lost 2; bases outside the gene matches: 5. CDR3 loop: CASSPLGTDQETQYF. DNA for the CDR3: TGTGCCAGCTCACCATTAGGGACAGATCAAGAGACCCAGTACTTC.

The chain combines TRBV6-6 with TRBJ1-1; no firm D call. CDR1 is MNHNY and CDR2 is SVGAGI in the germline V gene (reference sequence). Trimming pared 5 bases from V and 5 bases from J, leaving 21 bases between. The CDR3 is made up of 16 amino acids. Here the CDR3 reads CASSLIGVRGETEAFF. The CDR3 nucleotides read TGTGCCAGCAGTCTCATCGGGGTTCGGGGTGAGACTGAAGCTTTCTTT.

The rearrangement joins TRBV6-5 to TRBJ1-1; a weak D match, TRBD1 (5 bases). CDR3 size: 13 residues. The V end was cut by 11 bases, the J end by 3 bases, with 16 bases between. Germline-derived CDR1 and CDR2 are MNHEY and SVGAGI. The CDR3 region is CAHRRGRYTEAFF. CDR3 coding DNA: TGTGCCCACCGGAGGGGAAGATACACTGAAGCTTTCTTT.

This clone was counted once. This chain connects TRBV6-4 to TRBJ2-7; 10 bases map to TRBD2. The J segment lost 4 bases and the V segment lost 0 bases, leaving 6 bases of the junction unmatched. The CDR3 covers 16 residues. Germline V lookup: CDR1 MRHNA, CDR2 SNTAGT. CDR3 in DNA: TGTGCCAGCAGTGACTCCCCCGGAGCGGGGGGGTACGAGCAGTACTTC. This codes for CASSDSPGAGGYEQYF.

The chain uses TRBV7-8 and TRBJ2-5; 10 nucleotides agree with TRBD1. V gave up 1 base and J gave up 11 bases; unmatched junction bases: 13. The germline V gene encodes CDR1 SGHVS and CDR2 FQNEAQ. This CDR3 contains 16 residues. As DNA, the CDR3 is TGTGCCAGCAGCTTAGACCCCGGGACAGGGGATTTGGAGCAGTACTTC. Protein sequence: CASSLDPGTGDLEQYF.

The V call is TRBV19, the J call TRBJ1-1; TRBD1 agrees at 7 bases. Germline loops: CDR1 LNHDA, CDR2 SQIVND (reference sequence). The V gene end was trimmed by 4 bases and the J gene end by 5 bases; junction bases not matched to a gene: 4. This CDR3 is 13 amino acids long. The CDR3 bases are TGTGCCAGTAGTACAATACAGGGGACTGAAGCTTTCTTT. Amino acids: CASSTIQGTEAFF. Supplemented by reference TRBV19 and TRBJ1-1, the full variable domain reads DGGITQSPKYLFRKEGQNVTLSCEQNLNHDAMYWYRQDPGQGLRLIYYSQIVNDFQKGDIAEGYSVSREKKESFPLTVTSAQKNPTAFYLCASSTIQGTEAFFGQGTRLTVV.

The chain has TRBV7-6 and TRBJ2-7; D is perhaps TRBD1 (5 bases). The CDR3 covers 14 residues. V dropped 2 bases and J dropped 1 base, with 9 bases sitting between them. Germline CDR1 SGHVS, CDR2 FNYEAQ. DNA for the CDR3: TGTGCCAGCAGCTTAAATCAGGGTTCCTACGAGCAGTACTTC. It codes for CASSLNQGSYEQYF.

The V gene is TRBV29-1, the J gene TRBJ2-7; TRBD1 is a possible D gene (5 bases). The CDR3 spans 14 residues. The V end lost 4 bases, the J end lost 2 bases, and 15 bases lay between the germline ends. Germline V gene data show CDR1 as SQVTM and CDR2 as ANQGSEA. In DNA, the CDR3 is TGCAGCGTTGGGGTTAGGGGAATTACCTACGAGCAGTACTTC. Protein product: CSVGVRGITYEQYF.

V and J are TRBV6-1 and TRBJ2-2; TRBD2 aligns across 12 bases. Germline CDR1 MNHNS, CDR2 SASEGT. V gave up 10 bases and J gave up 3 bases; unmatched junction bases: 3. This CDR3 comprises 14 residues. The CDR3 sequence is CATRLAGDTGELFF. CDR3 nucleotide sequence: TGTGCCACCCGACTAGCGGGGGACACCGGGGAGCTGTTTTTT.

Worth noting for this clone: The same CDR3 arises from other DNA sequences in this sample as well. The chain is built from TRBV29-1 and TRBJ1-1; TRBD1 aligns across 7 bases. Germline-derived CDR1 and CDR2 are SQVTM and ANQGSEA. The CDR3 is 11 amino acids. Losses at the gene ends were 3 bases for V and 5 bases for J; bases not matched to a gene: 0. The CDR3 sequence is CSVDRGTEAFF. CDR3 DNA: TGCAGCGTTGACAGGGGGACTGAAGCTTTCTTT.

Here the CDR3 reads CASTVLGGHWHGYTF. The CDR3, as DNA: TGTGCCAGCACCGTGTTGGGGGGGCATTGGCATGGCTACACCTTC. This rearrangement joins TRBV21-1 to TRBJ1-2. TRBV21-1 corresponds to a pseudogene. The CDR3 consists of 15 residues.

V and J are TRBV2 and TRBJ2-1; 8 bases align to TRBD1. Trimming at V came to 5 bases and at J to 10 bases, leaving 13 bases not matched to a gene. CDR1 is SNHLY, CDR2 FYNNEI, per germline. The CDR3 runs to 15 residues. The CDR3 loop reads CASSRTGTLLGEQFF. The CDR3 coding sequence is TGTGCCAGCAGTCGGACAGGGACCCTCCTGGGAGAGCAGTTCTTC.

The chain links TRBV9 to TRBJ1-2; TRBD1 matches at 7 bases. Per germline, CDR1 SGDLS and CDR2 YYNGEE. Losses at the gene ends were 4 bases for V and 3 bases for J; bases not matched to a gene: 6. The CDR3 runs to 14 residues. CDR3 protein: CASSQTGSDYGYTF. The CDR3 nucleotides read TGTGCCAGCAGCCAGACAGGGAGCGACTATGGCTACACCTTC.

This chain connects TRBV11-3 to TRBJ2-1; 7 nucleotides agree with TRBD2. Trimming at V came to 4 bases and at J to 3 bases, leaving 3 bases not matched to a gene. Per germline, CDR1 SGHNT and CDR2 YENEEA. The CDR3 is made up of 14 amino acids. Here the CDR3 DNA reads TGTGCCAGCAGCTCGCGGGAGAGCTACAATGAGCAGTTCTTC. This gives the protein CASSSRESYNEQFF.

The chain is built from TRBV6-6 and TRBJ1-1; D unclear. The CDR3 runs to 11 residues. V shed 11 bases and J shed 5 bases, with 12 bases lying between them. The V gene's germline CDR1 is MNHNY and CDR2 SVGAGI (reference sequence). The CDR3 here is CAVSVETEAFF. The CDR3 nucleotides are TGTGCCGTTTCGGTGGAGACTGAAGCTTTCTTT.

This sequence joins TRBV19 and TRBJ2-2; D is unclear. Trimming took 7 bases from V and 4 from J, leaving 10 bases between them. Germline V lookup: CDR1 LNHDA, CDR2 SQIVND (reference sequence). The CDR3 is made up of 13 amino acids. CDR3 sequence: CASTHPGTGELFF. The CDR3 region has the DNA TGTGCCAGTACCCACCCGGGCACCGGGGAGCTGTTTTTT.